The 8 T cell receptor beta chains below all came from one sample that was sequenced in a study of neurological immune-mediated disorders. TCRdb called the 5' RACE reads again in MiXCR, with one record for every CDR3 protein. The table lists approximately 21,000 distinct CDR3 sequences, less than 8% of them singletons. Input material: CD8+ T cells from blood. The receptors come from a man between 18 and 35 years old in good health.

This clonotype was recorded at least ten times. This chain links TRBV7-9 with TRBJ1-1; D ambiguous. Trimming took 1 base from V and 2 from J, leaving 11 bases between them. Germline V gives CDR1 SEHNR, CDR2 FQNEAQ (reference sequence). The CDR3 covers 15 residues. CDR3 amino acids: CASSLGYRTNTEAFF. The CDR3 coding sequence is TGTGCCAGCAGCTTAGGGTACCGCACCAACACTGAAGCTTTCTTT.

This clonotype was seen many times. The rearrangement links TRBV6-5 to TRBJ1-1; D is unclear. This CDR3 has 14 amino acids. CDR1 and CDR2 (germline): MNHEY, SVGAGI. V dropped 2 bases and J dropped 1 base, with 8 bases sitting between them. CDR3 amino acids: CASSYAPRNTEAFF. The CDR3 bases are TGTGCCAGCAGTTACGCCCCCCGGAACACTGAAGCTTTCTTT.

This clonotype was counted at least ten times. V usage is TRBV27 and J usage is TRBJ2-7, with TRBD1 matching 10 bases. This CDR3 is 14 amino acids long. After removal of 4 bases from V and 3 bases from J, the junction contained 3 bases not matched to a gene. CDR1 MNHEY and CDR2 SMNVEV come from the germline V gene (reference sequence). In nucleotides, the CDR3 is TGTGCCAGCAGTTCGGGACAGGGGCTCTACGAGCAGTACTTC. Translating gives CASSSGQGLYEQYF.

This clonotype was observed many times. The chain employs TRBV7-9 and TRBJ1-4; D gene unclear. Germline V lookup: CDR1 SEHNR, CDR2 FQNEAQ (reference sequence). V shed 4 bases and J shed 8 bases, with 11 bases lying between them. The CDR3 is 13 residues long. The CDR3 reads CASSSGLEEKLFF. The CDR3 DNA follows: TGTGCCAGCAGCTCTGGACTGGAGGAAAAACTGTTTTTT.

This clonotype was observed at least ten times. This chain joins TRBV6-2 or TRBV6-3 and TRBJ2-1; no firm D call. The germline V gene encodes CDR1 MNHEY and CDR2 SVGEGT. Trimming shortened V by 2 bases and J by 0 bases, and 2 bases separated the two germline ends. This CDR3 region has 13 residues. The CDR3 DNA reads TGTGCCAGCAGTTACAACTCCTACAATGAGCAGTTCTTC. Translation gives CASSYNSYNEQFF.

This clonotype appeared a few times. The J gene is TRBJ2-2, the V gene TRBV7-6; D is unclear. This CDR3 is built from 12 residues. Deletions cut 3 bases from V and 4 bases from J, with 3 bases between. Germline V gene data show CDR1 as SGHVS and CDR2 as FNYEAQ. DNA for the CDR3: TGTGCCAGCAGCTTTGCCACCGGGGAGCTGTTTTTT. This encodes CASSFATGELFF.

V is TRBV27 and J is TRBJ1-6; D unresolved. Trimming took 4 bases from V and 7 from J, leaving 8 bases between them. The germline V gene has CDR1 MNHEY and CDR2 SMNVEV (reference sequence). The CDR3 contains 13 residues. This CDR3 reads CASSYSGNSPLHF. CDR3 sequence (DNA): TGTGCCAGCAGTTATTCGGGGAATTCACCCCTCCACTTT.

This clonotype was found many times. This chain uses TRBV12-3 or TRBV12-4 with TRBJ1-6; 7 nucleotides line up with TRBD1. This CDR3 comprises 14 residues. After removal of 6 bases from V and 10 bases from J, the junction contained 9 bases not matched to a gene. The CDR3 loop reads CASSPVQGRSPLHF. The CDR3 DNA sequence: TGTGCCAGCAGCCCAGTACAGGGGCGATCACCCCTCCACTTT.